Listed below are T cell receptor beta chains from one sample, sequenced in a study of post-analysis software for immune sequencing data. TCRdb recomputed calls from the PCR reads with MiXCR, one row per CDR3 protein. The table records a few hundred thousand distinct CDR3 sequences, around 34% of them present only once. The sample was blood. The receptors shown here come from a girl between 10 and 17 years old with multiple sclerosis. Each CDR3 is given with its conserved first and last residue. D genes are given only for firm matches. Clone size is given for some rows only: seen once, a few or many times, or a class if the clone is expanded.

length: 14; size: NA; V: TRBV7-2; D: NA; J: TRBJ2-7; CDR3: CASSLPPVPYEQYF; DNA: TGTGCCAGCAGCCTTCCACCGGTCCCCTACGAGCAGTACTTC
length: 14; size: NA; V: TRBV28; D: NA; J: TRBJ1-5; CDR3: CASSFGGGHQPQHF; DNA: TGTGCCAGCAGTTTTGGGGGGGGCCATCAGCCCCAGCATTTT
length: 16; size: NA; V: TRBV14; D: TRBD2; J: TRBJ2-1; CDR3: CASSQIPSGAYNEQFF; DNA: TGTGCCAGCAGCCAAATTCCCAGCGGGGCGTACAATGAGCAGTTCTTC
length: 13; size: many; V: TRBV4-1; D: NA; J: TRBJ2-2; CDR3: CASGQSNTGELFF; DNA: TGCGCCAGCGGGCAGTCGAACACCGGGGAGCTGTTTTTT
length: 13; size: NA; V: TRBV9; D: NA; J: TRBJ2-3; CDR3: CASSVVLGDTQYF; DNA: TGTGCCAGCAGCGTGGTACTAGGGGATACGCAGTATTTT
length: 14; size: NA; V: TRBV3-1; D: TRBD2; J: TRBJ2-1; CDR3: CAGSSRTSRNEQFF; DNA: TGTGCCGGCAGCTCTCGGACTAGTAGGAATGAGCAGTTCTTC
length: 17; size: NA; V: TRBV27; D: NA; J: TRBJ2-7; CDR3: CASSSNYSPTISYEQYF; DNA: TGTGCCAGCAGTTCAAACTATAGTCCAACAATTTCCTACGAGCAGTACTTC
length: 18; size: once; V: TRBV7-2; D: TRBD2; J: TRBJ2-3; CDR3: CASSLGIGTSGAGDTQYF; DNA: TGTGCCAGCAGCTTAGGGATAGGGACTAGCGGGGCGGGAGATACGCAGTATTTT
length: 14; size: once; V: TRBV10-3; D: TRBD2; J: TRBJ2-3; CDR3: CAISGGGPTDTQYF; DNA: TGTGCCATCTCCGGGGGAGGGCCCACAGATACGCAGTATTTT
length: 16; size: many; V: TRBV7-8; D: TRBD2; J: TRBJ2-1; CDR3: CASSSSSSGVGNEQFF; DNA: TGTGCCAGCAGCTCCTCCTCTAGCGGGGTGGGCAATGAGCAGTTCTTC
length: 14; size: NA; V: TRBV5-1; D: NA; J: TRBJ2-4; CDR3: CASSPRDSGTVQYF; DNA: TGCGCCAGCAGCCCTAGGGACTCCGGGACAGTGCAGTACTTC
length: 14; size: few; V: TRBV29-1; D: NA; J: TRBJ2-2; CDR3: CSVGGTMNTGELFF; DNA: TGCAGCGTTGGAGGCACGATGAACACCGGGGAGCTGTTTTTT
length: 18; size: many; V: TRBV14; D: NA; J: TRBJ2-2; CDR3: CASSENSNARLIPGELFF; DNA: TGTGCCAGCAGCGAAAACAGTAATGCCCGCCTAATACCCGGGGAGCTGTTTTTT
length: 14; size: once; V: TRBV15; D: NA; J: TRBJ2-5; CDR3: CATSTRPGGETQYF; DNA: TGTGCCACCAGCACCCGACCAGGTGGAGAGACCCAGTACTTC
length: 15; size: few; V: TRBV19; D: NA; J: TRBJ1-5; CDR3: CASSRLQGSSQPQHF; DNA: TGTGCCAGTAGTCGCCTGCAAGGGAGCAGTCAGCCCCAGCATTTT
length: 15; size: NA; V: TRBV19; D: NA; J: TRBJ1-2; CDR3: CASSPQWDNLYGYTF; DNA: TGTGCCAGTAGTCCCCAGTGGGACAACCTCTATGGCTACACCTTC
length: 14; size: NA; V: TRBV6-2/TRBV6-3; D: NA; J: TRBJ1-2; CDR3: CASSYAGSYYGYTF; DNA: TGTGCCAGCAGTTACGCTGGGTCCTACTATGGCTACACCTTC
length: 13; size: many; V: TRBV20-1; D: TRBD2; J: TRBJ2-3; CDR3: CTAPSGRGDTQYF; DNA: TGCACCGCACCTAGCGGGAGGGGGGATACGCAGTATTTT
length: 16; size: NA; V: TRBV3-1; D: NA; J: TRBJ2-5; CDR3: CASSQDLSGDTKTQYF; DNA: TGTGCCAGCAGCCAAGATCTGTCCGGGGACACAAAGACCCAGTACTTC
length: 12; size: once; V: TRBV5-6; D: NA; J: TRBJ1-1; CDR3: CASSHDSAEAFF; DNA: TGTGCCAGCAGCCACGACTCCGCTGAAGCTTTCTTT
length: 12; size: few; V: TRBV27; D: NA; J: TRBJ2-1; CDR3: CASSDRYNEQFF; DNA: TGTGCCAGCTCAGACAGGTACAATGAGCAGTTCTTC
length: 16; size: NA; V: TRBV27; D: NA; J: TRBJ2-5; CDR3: CASSSLREPDQETQYF; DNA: TGTGCCAGCAGTTCCCTCAGGGAGCCTGATCAAGAGACCCAGTACTTC
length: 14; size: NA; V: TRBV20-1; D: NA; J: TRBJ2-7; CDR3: CSATQTSTAYEQYF; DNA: TGCAGTGCCACCCAAACCTCGACAGCCTACGAGCAGTACTTC
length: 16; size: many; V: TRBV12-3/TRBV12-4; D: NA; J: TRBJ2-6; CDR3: CASIPDRFSGANVLTF; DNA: TGTGCCAGCATCCCGGACCGATTCTCTGGGGCCAACGTCCTGACTTTC
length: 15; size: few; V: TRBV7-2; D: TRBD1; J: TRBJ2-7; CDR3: CASSEGQGTTYEQYF; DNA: TGTGCCAGCAGCGAGGGACAGGGAACCACCTACGAGCAGTACTTC
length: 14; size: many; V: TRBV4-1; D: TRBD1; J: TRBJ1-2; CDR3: CASSQGQGAYGYTF; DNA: TGCGCCAGCAGCCAAGGACAGGGGGCCTACGGCTACACCTTC